This TCR beta chain stems from a study of spatial heterogeneity in lung cancer. Overall study context: Beta-chain sequences were consistently detected more often than alpha-chain sequences. General study findings and limits: TCRs found ubiquitously expanded in tumor appeared in blood more at resection than at follow-up.

Time point specified: sample taken at primary tumor resection. Samples came from some 73 TRACERx patients with untreated early-stage lung cancer. Whole RNA from tumor, nontumor lung or frozen PBMC was sequenced unsorted. TCRdb passed the 5' RACE reads through MiXCR, listing each CDR3 protein once. This table holds 75,000 or so distinct CDR3 sequences, 8% found once. This clonotype was counted a few times. Its antigen is not identified. Sequences were derived from PBMCs, sampled at surgery. The clonotype comes from a male donor with early-stage non-small cell lung cancer.

The CDR3 region has the DNA TGTGCCAGCAGCCCACGGACAGAAAACTACGAGCAGTACTTC. Its translation is CASSPRTENYEQYF. The V gene is TRBV11-3, the J gene TRBJ2-7, with D possibly TRBD1 on 6 matching bases. This CDR3 is 14 amino acids long. V lost 5 bases, J lost 3 bases, and 14 bases lay in between. Germline assignment: CDR1 SGHNT and CDR2 YENEEA.